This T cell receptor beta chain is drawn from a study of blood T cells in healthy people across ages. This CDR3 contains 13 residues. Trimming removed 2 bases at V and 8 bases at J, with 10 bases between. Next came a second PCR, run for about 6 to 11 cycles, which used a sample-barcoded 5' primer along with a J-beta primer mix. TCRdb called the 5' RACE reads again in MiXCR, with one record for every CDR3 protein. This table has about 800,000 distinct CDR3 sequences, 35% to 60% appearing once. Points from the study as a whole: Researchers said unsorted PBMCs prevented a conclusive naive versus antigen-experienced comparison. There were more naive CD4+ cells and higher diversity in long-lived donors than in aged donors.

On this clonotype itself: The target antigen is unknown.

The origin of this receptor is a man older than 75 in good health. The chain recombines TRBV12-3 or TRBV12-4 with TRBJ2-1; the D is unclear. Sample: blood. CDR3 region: CASSLTGPYEQFF. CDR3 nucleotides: TGTGCCAGCAGTTTAACCGGTCCTTATGAGCAGTTCTTC.